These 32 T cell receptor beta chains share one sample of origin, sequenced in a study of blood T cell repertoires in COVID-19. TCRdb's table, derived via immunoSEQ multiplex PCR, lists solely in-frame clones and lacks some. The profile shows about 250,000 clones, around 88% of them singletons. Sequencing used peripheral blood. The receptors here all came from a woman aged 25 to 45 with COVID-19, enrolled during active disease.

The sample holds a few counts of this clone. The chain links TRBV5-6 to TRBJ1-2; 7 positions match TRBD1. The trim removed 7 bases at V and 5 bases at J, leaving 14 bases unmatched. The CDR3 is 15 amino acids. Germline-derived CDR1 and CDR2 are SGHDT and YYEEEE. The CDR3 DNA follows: TGTGCCAGCGAAAAGGGGGACAGCTATTTTTATGGCTACACCTTC. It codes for CASEKGDSYFYGYTF.

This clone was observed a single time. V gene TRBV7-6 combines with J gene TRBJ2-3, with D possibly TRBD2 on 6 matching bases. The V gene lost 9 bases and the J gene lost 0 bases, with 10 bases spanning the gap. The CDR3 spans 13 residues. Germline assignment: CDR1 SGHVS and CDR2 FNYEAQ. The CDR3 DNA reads TGTGCCAGTAGCGGTACTAGCACAGATACGCAGTATTTT. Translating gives CASSGTSTDTQYF.

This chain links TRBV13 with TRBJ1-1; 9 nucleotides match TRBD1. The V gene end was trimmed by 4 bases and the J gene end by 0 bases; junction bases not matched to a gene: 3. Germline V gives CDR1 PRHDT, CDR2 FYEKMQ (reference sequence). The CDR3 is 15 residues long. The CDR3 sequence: CASSSDRGMNTEAFF. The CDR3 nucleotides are TGTGCCAGCAGCTCGGACAGGGGAATGAACACTGAAGCTTTCTTT.

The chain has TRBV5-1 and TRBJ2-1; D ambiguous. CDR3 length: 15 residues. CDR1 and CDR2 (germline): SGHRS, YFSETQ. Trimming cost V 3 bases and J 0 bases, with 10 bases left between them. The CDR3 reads CASSSAESSYNEQFF. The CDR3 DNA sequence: TGCGCCAGCAGCTCGGCGGAGAGCTCCTACAATGAGCAGTTCTTC.

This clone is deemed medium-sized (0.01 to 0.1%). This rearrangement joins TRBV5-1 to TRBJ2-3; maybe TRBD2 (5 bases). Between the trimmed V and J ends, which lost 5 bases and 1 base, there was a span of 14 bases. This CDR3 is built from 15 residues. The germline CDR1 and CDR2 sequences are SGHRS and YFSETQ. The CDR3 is CASRYYPGGTDTQYF. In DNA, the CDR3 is TGCGCCAGCAGGTACTATCCCGGGGGCACAGATACGCAGTATTTT.

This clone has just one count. CDR3 amino acids: CASSFQSGGRETQYF. CDR3 nucleotide sequence: TGTGCCAGCAGTTTTCAGTCAGGGGGCCGGGAGACCCAGTACTTC. The rearrangement links TRBV28 to TRBJ2-5, with 8 bases fitting TRBD1. Germline values: CDR1 MDHEN, CDR2 SYDVKM. The CDR3 runs 15 residues. The trim removed 3 bases at V and 5 bases at J, leaving 8 bases unmatched.

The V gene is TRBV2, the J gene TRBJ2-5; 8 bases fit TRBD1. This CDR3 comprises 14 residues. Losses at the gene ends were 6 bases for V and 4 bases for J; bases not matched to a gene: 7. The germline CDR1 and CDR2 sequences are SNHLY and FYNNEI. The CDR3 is CASSPRTGPETQYF. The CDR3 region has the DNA TGTGCCAGCAGCCCTAGGACAGGGCCAGAGACCCAGTACTTC.

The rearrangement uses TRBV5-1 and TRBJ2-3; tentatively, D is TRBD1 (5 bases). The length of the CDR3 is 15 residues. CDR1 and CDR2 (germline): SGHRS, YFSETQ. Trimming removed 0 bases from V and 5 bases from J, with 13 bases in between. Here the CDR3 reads CASSLDLIGEDTQYF. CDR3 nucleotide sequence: TGCGCCAGCAGCTTGGACCTTATAGGGGAAGATACGCAGTATTTT. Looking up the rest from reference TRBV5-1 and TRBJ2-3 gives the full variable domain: KAGVTQTPRYLIKTRGQQVTLSCSPISGHRSVSWYQQTPGQGLQFLFEYFSETQRNKGNFPGRFSGRQFSNSRSEMNVSTLELGDSALYLCASSLDLIGEDTQYFGPGTRLTVL.

DNA for the CDR3: TGTGCCAGCAGTCAAACCACAGGGAGTGTTAATGGCTACACCTTC. It encodes CASSQTTGSVNGYTF. J is TRBJ1-2 and V is TRBV7-6; maybe TRBD1 (6 bases). Trimming left V 6 bases short and J 6 bases short, with 20 bases between. This CDR3 spans 15 amino acids. Germline V gene sequence: CDR1 SGHVS, CDR2 FNYEAQ.

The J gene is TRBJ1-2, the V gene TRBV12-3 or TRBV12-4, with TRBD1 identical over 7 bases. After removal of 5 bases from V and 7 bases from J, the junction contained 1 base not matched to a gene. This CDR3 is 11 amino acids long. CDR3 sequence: CASSTGAGYTF. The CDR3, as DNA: TGTGCCAGCAGTACAGGGGCTGGCTACACCTTC.

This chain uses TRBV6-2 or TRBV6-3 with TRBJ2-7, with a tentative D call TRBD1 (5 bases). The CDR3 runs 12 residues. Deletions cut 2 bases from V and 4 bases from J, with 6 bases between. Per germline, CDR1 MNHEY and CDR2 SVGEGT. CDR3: CASSYTGYEQYV. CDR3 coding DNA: TGTGCCAGCAGTTACACAGGATACGAGCAGTACGTC.

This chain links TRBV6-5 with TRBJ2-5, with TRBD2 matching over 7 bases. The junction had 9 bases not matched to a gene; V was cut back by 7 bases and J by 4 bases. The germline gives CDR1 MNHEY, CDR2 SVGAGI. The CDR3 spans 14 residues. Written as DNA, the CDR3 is TGTGCCAGCACCCTCTCGGGGGGTGGAGAGACCCAGTACTTC. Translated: CASTLSGGGETQYF.

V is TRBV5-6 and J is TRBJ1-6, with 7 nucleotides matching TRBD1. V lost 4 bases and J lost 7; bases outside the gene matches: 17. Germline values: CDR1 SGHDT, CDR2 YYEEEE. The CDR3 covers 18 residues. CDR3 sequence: CASSLTPTGAGGNSPLHF. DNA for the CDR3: TGTGCCAGCAGCCTGACCCCTACAGGGGCAGGTGGCAATTCACCCCTCCACTTT.

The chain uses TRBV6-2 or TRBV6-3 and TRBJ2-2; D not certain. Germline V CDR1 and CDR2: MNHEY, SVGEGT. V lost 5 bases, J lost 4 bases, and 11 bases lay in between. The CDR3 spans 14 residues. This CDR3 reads CASSSQVFTGELFF. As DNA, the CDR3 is TGTGCCAGCAGTAGTCAGGTTTTCACCGGGGAGCTGTTTTTT.

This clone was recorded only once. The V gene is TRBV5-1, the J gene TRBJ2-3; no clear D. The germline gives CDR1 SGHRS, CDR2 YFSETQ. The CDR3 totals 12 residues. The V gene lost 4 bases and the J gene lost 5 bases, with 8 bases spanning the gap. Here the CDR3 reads CASSLELDTQYF. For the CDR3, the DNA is TGCGCCAGCAGCCTAGAATTAGATACGCAGTATTTT.

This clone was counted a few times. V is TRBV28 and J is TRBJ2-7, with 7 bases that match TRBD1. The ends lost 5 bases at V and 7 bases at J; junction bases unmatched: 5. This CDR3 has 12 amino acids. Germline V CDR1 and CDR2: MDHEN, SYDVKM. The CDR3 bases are TGTGCCAGCAGTAAGACAGGGCGTGAGCAGTACTTC. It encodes CASSKTGREQYF.

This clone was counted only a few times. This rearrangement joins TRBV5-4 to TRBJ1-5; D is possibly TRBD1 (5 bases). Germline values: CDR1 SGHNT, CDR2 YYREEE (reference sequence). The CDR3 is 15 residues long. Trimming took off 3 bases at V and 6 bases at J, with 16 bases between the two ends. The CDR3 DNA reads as TGTGCCAGCAGCTCGGGGGGGTCGGAAGGTCAGCCCCAGCATTTT. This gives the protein CASSSGGSEGQPQHF.

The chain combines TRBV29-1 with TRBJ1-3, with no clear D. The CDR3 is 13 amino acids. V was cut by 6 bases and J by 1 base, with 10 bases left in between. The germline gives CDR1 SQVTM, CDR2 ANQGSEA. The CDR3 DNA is TGCAGCGTGAGGGCGGGATCTGGAAACACCATATATTTT. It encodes CSVRAGSGNTIYF.

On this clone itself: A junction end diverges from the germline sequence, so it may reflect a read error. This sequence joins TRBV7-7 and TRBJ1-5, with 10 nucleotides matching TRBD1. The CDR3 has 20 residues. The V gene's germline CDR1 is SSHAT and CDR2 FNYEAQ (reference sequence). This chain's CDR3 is CASSLVRGQGILYSNQPQHF. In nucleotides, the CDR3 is TGTGCTAGCAGCTTAGTAAGGGGACAGGGGATCCTCTATAGCAATCAGCCCCAGCATTTT.

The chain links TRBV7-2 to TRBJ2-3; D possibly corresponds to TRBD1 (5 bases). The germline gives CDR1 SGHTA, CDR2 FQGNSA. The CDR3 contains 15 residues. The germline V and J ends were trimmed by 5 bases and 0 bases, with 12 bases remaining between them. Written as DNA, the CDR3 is TGTGCCAGCAGCCTCGACAGCTCTAGCACAGATACGCAGTATTTT. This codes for CASSLDSSSTDTQYF.

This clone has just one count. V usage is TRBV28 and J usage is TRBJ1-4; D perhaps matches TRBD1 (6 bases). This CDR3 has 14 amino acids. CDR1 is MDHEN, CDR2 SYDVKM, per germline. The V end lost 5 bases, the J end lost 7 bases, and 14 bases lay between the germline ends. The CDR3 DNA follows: TGTGCCAGCAGTAACGCACAGGGAAGTGAAAAACTGTTTTTT. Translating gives CASSNAQGSEKLFF.

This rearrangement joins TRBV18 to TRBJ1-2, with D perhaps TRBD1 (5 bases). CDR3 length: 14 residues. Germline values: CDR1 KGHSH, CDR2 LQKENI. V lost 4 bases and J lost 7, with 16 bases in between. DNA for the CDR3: TGTGCCAGCTCACAAGACACCGGGGGTCTTGGCTACACCTTC. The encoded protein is CASSQDTGGLGYTF.

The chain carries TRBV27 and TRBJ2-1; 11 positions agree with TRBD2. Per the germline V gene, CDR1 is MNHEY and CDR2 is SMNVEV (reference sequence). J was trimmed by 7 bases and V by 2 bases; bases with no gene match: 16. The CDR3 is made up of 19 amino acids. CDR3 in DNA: TGTGCCAGCAGTTTACACAACCCAGCGGCGCTAGCGGGGGGAAATGAGCAGTTCTTC. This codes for CASSLHNPAALAGGNEQFF.

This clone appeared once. The CDR3 DNA reads TGTGCCAGCAGTTTGGCCAATCAGCCCCAGCATTTT. It specifies CASSLANQPQHF. The rearrangement uses TRBV12-3 or TRBV12-4 and TRBJ1-5; D uncertain. V was clipped by 3 bases and J by 3 bases, with 3 bases between them. This CDR3 region has 12 residues.

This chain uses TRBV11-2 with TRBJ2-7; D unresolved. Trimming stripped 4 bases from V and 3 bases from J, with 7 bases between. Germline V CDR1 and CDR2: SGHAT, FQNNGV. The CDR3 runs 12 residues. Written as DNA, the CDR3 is TGTGCCAGCAGCTCCGGGTACTACGAGCAGTACTTC. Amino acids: CASSSGYYEQYF.

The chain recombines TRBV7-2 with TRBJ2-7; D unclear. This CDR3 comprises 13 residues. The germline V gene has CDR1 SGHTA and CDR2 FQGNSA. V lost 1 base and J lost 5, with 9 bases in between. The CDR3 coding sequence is TGTGCCAGCAGCTTAGGCTTTCGGGACGAGCAGTACGTC. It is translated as CASSLGFRDEQYV.

CDR3 DNA sequence: TGCGCCAGCAGCCCCTTTGCGGGGGGTAAGACCGGGGAGCTGTTTTTT. It encodes CASSPFAGGKTGELFF. The genes are TRBV5-1 and TRBJ2-2, with TRBD2 matching 8 bases. Germline V lookup: CDR1 SGHRS, CDR2 YFSETQ. V dropped 4 bases and J dropped 5; count of bases not matched to a gene: 10. This CDR3 is 16 amino acids long.

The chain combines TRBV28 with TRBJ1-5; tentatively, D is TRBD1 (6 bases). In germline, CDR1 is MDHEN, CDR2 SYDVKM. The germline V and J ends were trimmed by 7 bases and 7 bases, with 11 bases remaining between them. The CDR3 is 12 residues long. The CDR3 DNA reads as TGTGCCAGCAAAAGGGGGTACCAGCCCCAGCATTTT. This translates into CASKRGYQPQHF. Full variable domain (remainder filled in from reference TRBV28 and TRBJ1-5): DVKVTQSSRYLVKRTGEKVFLECVQDMDHENMFWYRQDPGLGLRLIYFSYDVKMKEKGDIPEGYSVSREKKERFSLILESASTNQTSMYLCASKRGYQPQHFGDGTRLSIL.

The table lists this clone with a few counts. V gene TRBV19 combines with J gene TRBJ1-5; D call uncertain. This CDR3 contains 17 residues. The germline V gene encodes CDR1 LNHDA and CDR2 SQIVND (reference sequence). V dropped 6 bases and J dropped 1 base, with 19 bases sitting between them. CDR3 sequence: CASRPSPLARSNQPQHF. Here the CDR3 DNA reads TGTGCCAGTAGACCCTCTCCGCTCGCTAGGAGCAATCAGCCCCAGCATTTT.

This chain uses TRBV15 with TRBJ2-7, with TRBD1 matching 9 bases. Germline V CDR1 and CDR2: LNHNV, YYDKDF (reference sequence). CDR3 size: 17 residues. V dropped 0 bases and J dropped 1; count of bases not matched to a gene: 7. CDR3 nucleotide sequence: TGTGCCACCAGCAGAGATCTGGGAGGACAGGGGTCCTACGAGCAGTACTTC. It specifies CATSRDLGGQGSYEQYF.

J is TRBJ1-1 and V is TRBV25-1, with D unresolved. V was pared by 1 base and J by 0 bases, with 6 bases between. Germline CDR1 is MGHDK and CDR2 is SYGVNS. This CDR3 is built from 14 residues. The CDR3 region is CASSEFGLNTEAFF. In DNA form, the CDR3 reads TGTGCCAGCAGTGAATTTGGGCTGAACACTGAAGCTTTCTTT.

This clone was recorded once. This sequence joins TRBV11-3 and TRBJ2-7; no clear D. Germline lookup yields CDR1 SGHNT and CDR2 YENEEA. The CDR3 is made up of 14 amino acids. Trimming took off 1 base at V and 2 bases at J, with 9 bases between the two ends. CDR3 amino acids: CASSLAGATYEQYV. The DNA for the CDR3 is TGTGCCAGCAGCTTAGCGGGTGCCACCTACGAGCAGTACGTC.